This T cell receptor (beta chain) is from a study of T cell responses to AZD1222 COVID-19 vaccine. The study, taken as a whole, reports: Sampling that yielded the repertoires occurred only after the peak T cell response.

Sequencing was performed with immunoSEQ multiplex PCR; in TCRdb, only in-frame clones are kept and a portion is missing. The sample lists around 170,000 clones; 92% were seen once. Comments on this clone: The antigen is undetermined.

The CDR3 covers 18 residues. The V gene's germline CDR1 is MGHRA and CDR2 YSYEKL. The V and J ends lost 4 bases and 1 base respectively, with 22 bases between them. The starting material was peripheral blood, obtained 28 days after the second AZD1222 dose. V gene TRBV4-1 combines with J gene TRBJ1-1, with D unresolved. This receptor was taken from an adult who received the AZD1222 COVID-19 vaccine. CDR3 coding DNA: TGCGCCAGCAGCCTATACCCCCCCTCAACTACGGGGAACACTGAAGCTTTCTTT. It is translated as CASSLYPPSTTGNTEAFF.